The rows below give T cell receptor beta chains drawn from one sample of a study of CD8 T cells in ankylosing spondylitis. TCRdb re-derived calls from the 5' RACE reads in MiXCR, one entry per CDR3 protein. This sample yields more than 250,000 distinct CDR3 sequences, of which 7.5% to 9% are seen a single time; roughly 15% belongs to the top ten. The specimen sequenced was blood, either unsorted or a sorted T cell fraction (not recorded which). The receptor source for this set is a male donor with ankylosing spondylitis. The CDR3 runs from the conserved cysteine through the conserved F or W. Each record gives: V gene, J gene, D gene, CDR3 protein. A D gene is named only where the DNA matches it firmly.

>TRBV12-3/TRBV12-4|TRBJ2-7|NA
CASSGGTYFYEQYF
>TRBV15|TRBJ2-3|TRBD2
CATSRDSGSRDTDTQYF
>TRBV6-1|TRBJ2-6|NA
CASSEQGTWANVLTF
>TRBV7-2|TRBJ1-1|TRBD1
CASRGQLLTEAFF
>TRBV12-5|TRBJ2-1|NA
CASKGTLDGHEQFF
>TRBV28|TRBJ2-7|TRBD1
CASSLGDRVSYEQYF
>TRBV5-1|TRBJ2-5|NA
CASSAREWETQYF
>TRBV7-9|TRBJ2-3|NA
CASMRLSSTDTQYF
>TRBV3-1|TRBJ1-1|NA
CASSQGPQREAFF
>TRBV24-1|TRBJ2-7|TRBD1
CATSEPGTGGYEQYF
>TRBV29-1|TRBJ2-1|NA
CSVDRGSYNEQFF
>TRBV20-1|TRBJ2-7|TRBD1
CSARDSPGTGRYEQYF
>TRBV7-3|TRBJ2-5|NA
CASSLWAGGAETQYF
>TRBV24-1|TRBJ2-1|NA
CATSDPGTVAHNEQFF
>TRBV5-1|TRBJ2-3|TRBD2
CASSVQAGETTDTQYF
>TRBV7-3|TRBJ1-1|NA
CASSLSQDNTEAFF
>TRBV18|TRBJ1-5|NA
CASSEDRKRPQHF
>TRBV15|TRBJ2-5|NA
CATSREASGTGGLETQYF
>TRBV12-3/TRBV12-4|TRBJ2-7|NA
CASSYGQIMTYEQYF
>TRBV29-1|TRBJ2-7|NA
CSVEGEQYF
>TRBV7-6|TRBJ2-7|TRBD1
CASSSLTGEQQYF
>TRBV10-3|TRBJ2-4|TRBD1
CAIGQGSDIQYF
>TRBV28|TRBJ2-7|TRBD2
CASSRGGGAYEQYF
>TRBV29-1|TRBJ1-3|NA
CSVGTFSGNTIYF
>TRBV29-1|TRBJ2-1|NA
CSPLAGINNEQFF
>TRBV3-1|TRBJ2-2|TRBD2
CASSQTSGRASFPAGELFF
>TRBV5-1|TRBJ1-2|TRBD1
CASTEGTAANYGYTF
>TRBV5-1|TRBJ2-7|NA
CASSVDSYEQYF
>TRBV7-9|TRBJ1-1|NA
CASSLESREAFF
>TRBV4-1|TRBJ1-5|TRBD1
CASSQGTGGRNQPQHF
>TRBV20-1|TRBJ2-1|NA
CSARDLDRPSYNEQFF
>TRBV5-6|TRBJ1-2|TRBD1
CASSPDRGAYGYTF
>TRBV10-3|TRBJ2-7|NA
CAISESTRSSSYEQYF
>TRBV12-3/TRBV12-4|TRBJ1-1|NA
CASSFSGRNLEAFF
>TRBV20-1|TRBJ2-1|TRBD2
CSAWVLAGVSYNEQFF
>TRBV20-1|TRBJ2-1|NA
CSARSPSDFHPYNEQFF
>TRBV5-5|TRBJ1-4|NA
CASSLDISSDEKLFF
>TRBV5-1|TRBJ2-1|TRBD2
CASSLGGASGTLGDEQFF
>TRBV6-5|TRBJ1-1|NA
CASKRATEAFF
>TRBV28|TRBJ2-7|NA
CASRPGLATYEQYF
>TRBV12-3/TRBV12-4|TRBJ2-5|NA
CASSRGAVKTQYF
>TRBV11-2|TRBJ2-2|NA
CASSRPSSAPGGELFF
>TRBV10-3|TRBJ2-3|NA
CATLGASTDTQYF
>TRBV14|TRBJ2-1|NA
CASSQYRAWNEQFF
>TRBV5-6|TRBJ1-3|NA
CASSLGPVSGNTIYF
>TRBV7-8|TRBJ2-3|TRBD2
CASSSTTNPLAVRDTQYF
>TRBV29-1|TRBJ2-1|TRBD2
CSVGRGGLDEQFF
>TRBV20-1|TRBJ1-2|TRBD1
CSARDKGGGYGYTF
>TRBV19|TRBJ1-2|NA
CASKRETEDYGYTF
>TRBV12-3/TRBV12-4|TRBJ1-4|NA
CASSESGAGNEKLFF
>TRBV12-3/TRBV12-4|TRBJ1-5|NA
CASSLEDESQPQHF
>TRBV3-1|TRBJ2-1|TRBD2
CACPEVSGRALSPYNEQFF
>TRBV7-6|TRBJ2-7|TRBD1
CASSLGGQGYEQYF
>TRBV9|TRBJ2-1|TRBD1
CASSERNLGQGKYEQFF
>TRBV7-2|TRBJ2-2|NA
CASSLAKNTGELFF